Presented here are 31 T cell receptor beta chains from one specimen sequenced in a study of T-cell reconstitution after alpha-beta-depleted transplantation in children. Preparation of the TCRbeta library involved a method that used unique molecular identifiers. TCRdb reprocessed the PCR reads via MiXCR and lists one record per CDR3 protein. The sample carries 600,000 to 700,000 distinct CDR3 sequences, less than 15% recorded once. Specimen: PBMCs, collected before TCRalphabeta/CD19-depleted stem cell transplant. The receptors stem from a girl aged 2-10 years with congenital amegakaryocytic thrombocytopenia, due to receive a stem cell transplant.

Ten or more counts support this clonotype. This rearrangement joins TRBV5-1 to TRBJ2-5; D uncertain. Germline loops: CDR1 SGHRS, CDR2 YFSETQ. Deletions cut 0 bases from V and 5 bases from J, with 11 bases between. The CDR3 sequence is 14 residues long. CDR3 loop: CASSLDFYSETQYF. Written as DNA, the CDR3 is TGCGCCAGCAGCTTGGATTTTTATTCTGAGACCCAGTACTTC.

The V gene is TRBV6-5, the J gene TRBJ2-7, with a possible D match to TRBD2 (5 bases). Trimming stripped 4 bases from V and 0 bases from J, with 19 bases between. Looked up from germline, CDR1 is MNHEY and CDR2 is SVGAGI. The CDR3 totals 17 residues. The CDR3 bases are TGTGCCAGCAGTTTAGTTGGTACGGGGAGTAGCTCCTACGAGCAGTACTTC. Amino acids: CASSLVGTGSSSYEQYF.

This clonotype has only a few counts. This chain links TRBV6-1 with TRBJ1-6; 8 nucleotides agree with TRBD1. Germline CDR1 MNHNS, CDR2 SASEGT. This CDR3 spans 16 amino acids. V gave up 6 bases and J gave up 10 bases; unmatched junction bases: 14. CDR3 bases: TGTGCCAGCAGCCTACCAGGGGAGGGGACAGGATCACCCCTCCACTTT. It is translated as CASSLPGEGTGSPLHF.

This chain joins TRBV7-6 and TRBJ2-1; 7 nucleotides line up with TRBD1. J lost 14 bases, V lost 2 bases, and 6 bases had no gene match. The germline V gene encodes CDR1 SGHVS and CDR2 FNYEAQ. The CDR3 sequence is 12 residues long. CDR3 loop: CASSLTRDRKFF. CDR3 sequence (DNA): TGTGCCAGCAGCTTAACACGGGACAGAAAGTTCTTC.

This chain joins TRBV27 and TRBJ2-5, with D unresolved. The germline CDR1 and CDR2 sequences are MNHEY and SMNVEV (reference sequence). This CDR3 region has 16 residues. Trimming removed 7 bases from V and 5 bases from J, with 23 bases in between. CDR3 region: CASKPDFDAGWETQYF. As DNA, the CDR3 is TGTGCCAGCAAACCCGACTTCGACGCCGGGTGGGAGACCCAGTACTTC.

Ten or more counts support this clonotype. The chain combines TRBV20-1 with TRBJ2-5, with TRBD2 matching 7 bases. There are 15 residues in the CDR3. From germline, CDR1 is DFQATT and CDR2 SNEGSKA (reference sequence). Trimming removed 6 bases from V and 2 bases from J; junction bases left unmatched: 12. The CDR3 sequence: CSANPSGGWQETQYF. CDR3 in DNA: TGCAGTGCCAACCCCTCGGGGGGTTGGCAAGAGACCCAGTACTTC.

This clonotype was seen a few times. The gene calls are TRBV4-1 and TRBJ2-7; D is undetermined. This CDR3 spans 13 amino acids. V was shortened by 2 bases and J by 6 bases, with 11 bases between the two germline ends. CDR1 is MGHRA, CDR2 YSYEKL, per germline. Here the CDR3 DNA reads TGCGCCAGCAGCCAACTTCCAGCCGGCGAGCAGTACTTC. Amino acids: CASSQLPAGEQYF.

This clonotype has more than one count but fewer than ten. The CDR3 here is CASSQVLAGPRHNEKLFF. The CDR3 bases are TGTGCCAGCAGCCAAGTGCTTGCAGGACCTCGACATAATGAAAAACTGTTTTTT. The V gene is TRBV3-1, the J gene TRBJ1-4; unclear D gene. Germline values: CDR1 LGHDT, CDR2 YNNKEL (reference sequence). The CDR3 length is 18 residues. Trimming removed 1 base from V and 4 bases from J, with 19 bases in between.

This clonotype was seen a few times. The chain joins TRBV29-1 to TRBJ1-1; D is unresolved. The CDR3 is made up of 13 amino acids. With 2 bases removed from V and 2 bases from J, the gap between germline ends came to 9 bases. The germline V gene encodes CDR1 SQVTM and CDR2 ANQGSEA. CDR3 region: CSVENQQNTEAFF. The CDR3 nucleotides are TGCAGCGTTGAAAACCAGCAAAACACTGAAGCTTTCTTT.

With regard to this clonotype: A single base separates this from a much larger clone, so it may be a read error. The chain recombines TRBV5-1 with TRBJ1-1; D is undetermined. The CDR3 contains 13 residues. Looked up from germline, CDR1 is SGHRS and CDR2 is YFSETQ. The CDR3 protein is CASKLQRSTETFF. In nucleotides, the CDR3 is TGCGCCAGCAAACTACAGAGGAGCACTGAAACTTTCTTT. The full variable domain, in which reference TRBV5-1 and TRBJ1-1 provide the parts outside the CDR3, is KAGVTQTPRYLIKTRGQQVTLSCSPISGHRSVSWYQQTPGQGLQFLFEYFSETQRNKGNFPGRFSGRQFSNSRSEMNVSTLELGDSALYLCASKLQRSTETFFGQGTRLTVV.

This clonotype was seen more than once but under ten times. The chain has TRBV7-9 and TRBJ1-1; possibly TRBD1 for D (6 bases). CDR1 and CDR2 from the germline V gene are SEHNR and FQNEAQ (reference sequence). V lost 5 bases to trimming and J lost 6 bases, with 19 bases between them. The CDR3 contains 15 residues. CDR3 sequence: CASSTPGQGFAEAFF. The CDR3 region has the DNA TGTGCCAGCAGCACCCCCGGGCAGGGGTTCGCTGAAGCTTTCTTT.

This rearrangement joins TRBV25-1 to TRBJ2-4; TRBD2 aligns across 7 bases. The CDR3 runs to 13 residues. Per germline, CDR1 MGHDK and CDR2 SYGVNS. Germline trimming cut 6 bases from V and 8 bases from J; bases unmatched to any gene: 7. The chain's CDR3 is CASRGSGKDIQYF. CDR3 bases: TGTGCCAGCAGGGGGAGCGGGAAGGACATTCAGTACTTC.

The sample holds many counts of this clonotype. The CDR3 spells CSARDRENPGYNEQFF. The CDR3 nucleotides are TGCAGTGCTAGGGATAGGGAGAACCCCGGGTACAATGAGCAGTTCTTC. The rearrangement uses TRBV20-1 and TRBJ2-1; TRBD2 might be the D (5 bases). Deletions cut 3 bases from V and 4 bases from J, with 19 bases between. The germline gives CDR1 DFQATT, CDR2 SNEGSKA (reference sequence). The CDR3 runs to 16 residues.

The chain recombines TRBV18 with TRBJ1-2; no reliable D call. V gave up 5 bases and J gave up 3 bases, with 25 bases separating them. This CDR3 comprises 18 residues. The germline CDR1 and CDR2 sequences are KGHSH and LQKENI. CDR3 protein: CASSTTIREGGSHYGYTF. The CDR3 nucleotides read TGTGCCAGCTCAACAACCATTCGTGAGGGAGGGTCTCACTATGGCTACACCTTC.

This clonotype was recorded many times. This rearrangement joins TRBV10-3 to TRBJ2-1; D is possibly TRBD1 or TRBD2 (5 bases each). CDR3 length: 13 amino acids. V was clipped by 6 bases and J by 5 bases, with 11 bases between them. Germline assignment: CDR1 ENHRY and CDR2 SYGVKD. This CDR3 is CAISPGPDNEQFF. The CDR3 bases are TGTGCCATCAGCCCGGGACCCGACAATGAGCAGTTCTTC.

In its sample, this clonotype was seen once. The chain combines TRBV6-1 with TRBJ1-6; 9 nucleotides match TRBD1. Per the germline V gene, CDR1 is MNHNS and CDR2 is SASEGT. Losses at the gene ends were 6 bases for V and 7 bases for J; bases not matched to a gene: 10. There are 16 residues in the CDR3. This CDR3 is CASRPPPGQGNSPLHF. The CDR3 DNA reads TGTGCCAGCAGGCCTCCCCCGGGACAGGGAAATTCACCCCTCCACTTT.

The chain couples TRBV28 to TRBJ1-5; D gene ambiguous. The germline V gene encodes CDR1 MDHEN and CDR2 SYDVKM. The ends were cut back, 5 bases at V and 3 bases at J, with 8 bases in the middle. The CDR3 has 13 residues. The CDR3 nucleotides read TGTGCCAGCAGTCAAAACCCCAATCAGCCCCAGCATTTT. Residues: CASSQNPNQPQHF.

This CDR3 reads CASSRISGSYNEQFF. Here the CDR3 DNA reads TGTGCCAGCAGCCGAATTAGCGGGAGCTACAATGAGCAGTTCTTC. The chain combines TRBV11-3 with TRBJ2-1; the match to TRBD2 covers 9 bases. The CDR3 runs 15 residues. The J segment lost 3 bases and the V segment lost 5 bases, leaving 5 bases of the junction unmatched. Germline values: CDR1 SGHNT, CDR2 YENEEA.

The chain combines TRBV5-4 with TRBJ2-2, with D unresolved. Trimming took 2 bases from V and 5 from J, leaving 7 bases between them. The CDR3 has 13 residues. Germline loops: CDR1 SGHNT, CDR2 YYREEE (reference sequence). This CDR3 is CASSLPRTGELFF. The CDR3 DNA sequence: TGTGCCAGCAGCTTACCTAGGACCGGGGAGCTGTTTTTT.

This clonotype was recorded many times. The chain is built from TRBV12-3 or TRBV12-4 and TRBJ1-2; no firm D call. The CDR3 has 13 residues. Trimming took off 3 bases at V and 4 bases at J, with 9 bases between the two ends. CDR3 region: CASSFTGFYGYTF. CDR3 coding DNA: TGTGCCAGCAGTTTTACCGGCTTCTATGGCTACACCTTC.

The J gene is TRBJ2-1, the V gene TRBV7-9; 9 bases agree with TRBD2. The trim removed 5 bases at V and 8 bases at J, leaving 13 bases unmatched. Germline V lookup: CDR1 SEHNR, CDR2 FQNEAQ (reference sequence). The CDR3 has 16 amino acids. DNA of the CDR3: TGTGCCAGCAGCCCCCTTTGGCGGGAGGGCCTGGATGAGCAGTTCTTC. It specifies CASSPLWREGLDEQFF.

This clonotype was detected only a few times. The CDR3 sequence: CATSRDQARSYEQYF. In nucleotides, the CDR3 is TGTGCCACCAGCAGAGATCAGGCACGGAGCTACGAGCAGTACTTC. The chain joins TRBV15 to TRBJ2-7, with no clear D. The CDR3 runs to 15 residues. The V and J ends lost 0 bases and 3 bases respectively, with 12 bases between them. The V gene's germline CDR1 is LNHNV and CDR2 YYDKDF (reference sequence).

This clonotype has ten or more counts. The CDR3 spells CASSLDRPRDTQYF. CDR3 in DNA: TGTGCCAGCAGCCTGGACAGGCCCAGGGATACGCAGTATTTT. The V gene is TRBV7-2, the J gene TRBJ2-3, with 7 bases fitting TRBD1. Losses at the gene ends were 5 bases for V and 6 bases for J; bases not matched to a gene: 8. CDR1 SGHTA and CDR2 FQGNSA come from the germline V gene. This CDR3 region has 14 residues.

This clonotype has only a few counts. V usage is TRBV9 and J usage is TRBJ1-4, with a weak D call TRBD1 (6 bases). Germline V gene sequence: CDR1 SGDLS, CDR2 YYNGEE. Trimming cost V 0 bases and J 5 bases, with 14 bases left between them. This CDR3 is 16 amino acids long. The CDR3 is CASSVGRQVTNEKLFF. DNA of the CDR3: TGTGCCAGCAGCGTAGGAAGACAGGTCACAAATGAAAAACTGTTTTTT.

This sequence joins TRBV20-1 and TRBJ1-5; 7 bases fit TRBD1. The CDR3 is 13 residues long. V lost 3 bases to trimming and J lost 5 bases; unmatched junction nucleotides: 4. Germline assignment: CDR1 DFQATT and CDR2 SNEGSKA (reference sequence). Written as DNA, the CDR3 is TGCAGTGCTAGGACAGGGCTGGATCAGCCCCAGCATTTT. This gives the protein CSARTGLDQPQHF.

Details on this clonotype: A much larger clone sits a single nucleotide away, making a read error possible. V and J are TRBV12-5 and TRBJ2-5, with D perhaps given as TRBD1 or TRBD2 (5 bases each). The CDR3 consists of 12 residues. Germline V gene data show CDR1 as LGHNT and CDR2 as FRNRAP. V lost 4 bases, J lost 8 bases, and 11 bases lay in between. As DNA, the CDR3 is TGTGCTAGTGGTTCCCCCTGGGACACCCAGTACTTC. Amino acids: CASGSPWDTQYF.

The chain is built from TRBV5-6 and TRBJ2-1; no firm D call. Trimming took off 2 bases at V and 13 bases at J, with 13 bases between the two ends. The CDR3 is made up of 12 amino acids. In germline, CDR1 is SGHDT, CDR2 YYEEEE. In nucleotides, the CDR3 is TGTGCCAGCAGCTTAGTTCCCGCGAGTCAGTTCTTC. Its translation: CASSLVPASQFF.

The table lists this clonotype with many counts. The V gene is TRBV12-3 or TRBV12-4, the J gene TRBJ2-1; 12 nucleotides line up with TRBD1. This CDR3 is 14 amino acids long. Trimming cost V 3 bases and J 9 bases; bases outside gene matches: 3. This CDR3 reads CASSFGTGGSEQFF. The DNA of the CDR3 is TGTGCCAGCAGTTTCGGGACAGGGGGCTCTGAGCAGTTCTTC.

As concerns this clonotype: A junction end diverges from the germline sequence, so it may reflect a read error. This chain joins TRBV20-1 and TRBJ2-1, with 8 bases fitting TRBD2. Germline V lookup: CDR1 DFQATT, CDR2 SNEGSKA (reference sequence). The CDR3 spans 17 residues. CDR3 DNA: TGCTGTGCCGGCCCCCTAGCGCGGGAGGTTTATTACAATGAGCAGTTCTTC. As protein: CCAGPLAREVYYNEQFF.

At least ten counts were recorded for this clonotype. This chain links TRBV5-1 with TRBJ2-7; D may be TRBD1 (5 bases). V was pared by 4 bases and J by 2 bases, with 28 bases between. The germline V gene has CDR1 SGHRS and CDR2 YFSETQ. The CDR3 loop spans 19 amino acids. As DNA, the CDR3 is TGCGCCAGCAGCCTAAAGATAGCACCAGGTTCCCAGACAGCCTACGAGCAGTACTTC. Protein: CASSLKIAPGSQTAYEQYF.

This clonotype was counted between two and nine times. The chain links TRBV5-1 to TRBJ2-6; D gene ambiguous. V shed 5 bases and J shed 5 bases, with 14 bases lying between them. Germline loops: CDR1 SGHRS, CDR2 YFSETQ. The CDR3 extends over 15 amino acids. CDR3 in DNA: TGCGCCAGCAGGGAATCCTCTGGGTGGGCCAACGTCCTGACTTTC. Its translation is CASRESSGWANVLTF.